This T cell receptor beta chain was identified in a study of OX40 agonist ivuxolimab in advanced cancers. Clones were sequenced by immunoSEQ multiplex PCR, and TCRdb holds only the in-frame ones, with some missing. In the table there are about 63,000 clones, roughly nine tenths of which are singletons. To note about this clone: Its antigen is not known.

Per the germline V gene, CDR1 is LNHNV and CDR2 is YYDKDF (reference sequence). The trim removed 0 bases at V and 2 bases at J, leaving 9 bases unmatched. CDR3 size: 17 residues. General study points: The CD4+ and CD8+ T cells in the blood had expanded clonally by week 6 at 0.1 to 3.0 mg/kg.

The sequencing here drew on CD4+ or CD8+ T cells sorted from blood, taken in a trial of the OX40 agonist ivuxolimab. The chain combines TRBV15 with TRBJ1-2, with 7 bases that match TRBD1. This TCR derives from an adult with an advanced solid tumor such as melanoma, head and neck, liver or kidney cancer. CDR3 in amino acids: CATSRDIEEGQNYGYTF. DNA for the CDR3: TGTGCCACCAGCAGAGATATAGAGGAGGGACAGAACTATGGCTACACCTTC. The full variable domain, completed using reference TRBV15 and TRBJ1-2, is DAMVIQNPRYQVTQFGKPVTLSCSQTLNHNVMYWYQQKSSQAPKLLFHYYDKDFNNEADTPDNFQSRRPNTSFCFLDIRSPGLGDTAMYLCATSRDIEEGQNYGYTFGSGTRLTVV.